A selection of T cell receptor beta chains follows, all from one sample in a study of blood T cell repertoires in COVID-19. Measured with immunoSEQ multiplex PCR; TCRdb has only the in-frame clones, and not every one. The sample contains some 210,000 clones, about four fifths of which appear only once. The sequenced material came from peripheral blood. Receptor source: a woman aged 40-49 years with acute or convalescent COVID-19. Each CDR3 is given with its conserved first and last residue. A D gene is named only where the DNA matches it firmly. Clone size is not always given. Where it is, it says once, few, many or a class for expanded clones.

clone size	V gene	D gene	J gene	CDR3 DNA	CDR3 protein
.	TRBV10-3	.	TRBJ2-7	TGTGCCATCAGTGACCCAGGTGCCTCCTACGAGCAGTACTTC	CAISDPGASYEQYF
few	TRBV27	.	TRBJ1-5	TGTGCCAGCAGTCCAGGGACACTTAATCAGCCCCAGCATTTT	CASSPGTLNQPQHF
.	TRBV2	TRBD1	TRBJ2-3	TGTGCCAGCGGTGGACAGGTTCGCACAGATACGCAGTATTTT	CASGGQVRTDTQYF
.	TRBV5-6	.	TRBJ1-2	TGTGCCAGCAGCGGTACCCGGGGGGGCTCGAGTGGCTACACCTTC	CASSGTRGGSSGYTF
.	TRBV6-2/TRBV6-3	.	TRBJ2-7	TGTGCCAGCAGTCCCTGGAGACAGGTAGCCTACGAGCAGTACTTC	CASSPWRQVAYEQYF
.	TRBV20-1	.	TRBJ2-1	TGCAGTGCTACCCCGAGCGGGTCCCAGTTCTTC	CSATPSGSQFF
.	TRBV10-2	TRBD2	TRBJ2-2	TGCGCCAGCAGTGAGTGGCGGGGGGATCCTACCGGGGAGCTGTTTTTT	CASSEWRGDPTGELFF
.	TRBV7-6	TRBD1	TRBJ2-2	TGTGCCAGCAGCTTAGATTGGCCGGGACAGGGGGCGACCGGGGAGCTGTTTTTT	CASSLDWPGQGATGELFF
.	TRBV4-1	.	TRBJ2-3	TGCGCCAGCAGCCAAGGCGGGCCCCCCTTCACGGATACGCAGTATTTT	CASSQGGPPFTDTQYF
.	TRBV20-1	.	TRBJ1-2	TGCAGTGTTGCGGGTGGCTACACCTTC	CSVAGGYTF
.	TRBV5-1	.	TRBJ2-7	TGCGCCAGCAGCTTGGGGGGCCGGGGAGGCGACGAGCAGTACTTC	CASSLGGRGGDEQYF
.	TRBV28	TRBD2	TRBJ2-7	TGTGCCAGCACCCTTCGGCGGGAGAAAGGTAGAGAGCAGTACTTC	CASTLRREKGREQYF
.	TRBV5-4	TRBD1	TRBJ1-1	TGTGCCAGCAGCTCCTACGACAGGGATGAAGCTTTCTTT	CASSSYDRDEAFF
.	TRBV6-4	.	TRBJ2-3	TGTGCCAGCAGTGACGACCACAGGGTGAGCCCAGATACGCAGTATTTT	CASSDDHRVSPDTQYF
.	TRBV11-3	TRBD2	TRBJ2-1	TGTGCCAGCAGTCCTACTAGCGGGGCCTACAATGAGCAGTTCTTC	CASSPTSGAYNEQFF
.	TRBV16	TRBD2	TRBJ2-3	TGTGCCAGCAGCTTTCAGGCGGGGGGCCCCACAGATACGCAGTATTTT	CASSFQAGGPTDTQYF
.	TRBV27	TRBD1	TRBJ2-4	TGTGCCAGCAGATCATATAGACAGGGACCCAAAAACATTCAGTACTTC	CASRSYRQGPKNIQYF
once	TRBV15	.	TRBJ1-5	TGTGCCACCAGTTCAGAAATCAATCAGCCCCAGCATTTT	CATSSEINQPQHF
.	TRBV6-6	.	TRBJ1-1	TGTGCCAGCAGTTACGGGCAGGGAAACACTGAAGCTTTCTTT	CASSYGQGNTEAFF
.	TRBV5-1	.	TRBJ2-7	TGCGCCAGCAGCTTGGTTGGACGGACTCACTACGAGCAGTACTTC	CASSLVGRTHYEQYF
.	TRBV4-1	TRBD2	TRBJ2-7	TGCGCCAGCAGCCAAGCCGGGACTAGCGGCTACGAGCAGTACTTC	CASSQAGTSGYEQYF
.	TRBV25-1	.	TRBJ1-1	TGTGCCAGCAGTGAATACGACGACAGTATAAACACTGAAGCTTTCTTT	CASSEYDDSINTEAFF
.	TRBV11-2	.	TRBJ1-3	TGTGCCAGCCGCGAGGTGGACACCATATATTTT	CASREVDTIYF
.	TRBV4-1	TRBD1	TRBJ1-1	TGCGCCAGCAGCCACGGACAGGGGCAGGGGAACACTGAAGCTTTCTTT	CASSHGQGQGNTEAFF
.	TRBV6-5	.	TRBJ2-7	TGTGCCAGCAGTTACTCCCAGGGTTCCTACGAGCAGTACTTC	CASSYSQGSYEQYF
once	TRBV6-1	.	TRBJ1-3	TGTGCCAGCAGTGAATGGGGGGAGCTGATAACTGGAAACACCATATATTTT	CASSEWGELITGNTIYF
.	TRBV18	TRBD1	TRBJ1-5	TGTGCCAGCTCGCCCGGGACAGGGGTCAATCAGCCCCAGCATTTT	CASSPGTGVNQPQHF
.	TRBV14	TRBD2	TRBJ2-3	TGTGCCAGCAGCAATGGACTAGCGGGAGTATCTGGGGGTACGCAGTATTTT	CASSNGLAGVSGGTQYF
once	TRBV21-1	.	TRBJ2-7	TGTGCCAGCAGCATAGGACACCCGAACGCCTACGAGCAGTACTTC	CASSIGHPNAYEQYF
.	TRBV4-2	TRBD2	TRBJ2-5	TGTGCCAGCAGCCAAGTCTCAACTAGCGGACAAGAGACCCAGTACTTC	CASSQVSTSGQETQYF
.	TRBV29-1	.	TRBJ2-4	TGCAGCGTTGAAATTGGGGGGAAGGGAGACATTCAGTACTTC	CSVEIGGKGDIQYF
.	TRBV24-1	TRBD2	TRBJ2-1	TGTGCCACCAGTGATTTGCTCCTTAGCGGGGCCATTGAGCAGTTCTTC	CATSDLLLSGAIEQFF
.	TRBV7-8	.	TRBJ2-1	TGTGCCAGCAGCCTCAGGGGTGGCTCCTACAATGAGCAGTTCTTC	CASSLRGGSYNEQFF
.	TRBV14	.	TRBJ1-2	TGTGCCAGCAGCCAAGAGTTCGCTAACTATGGCTACACCTTC	CASSQEFANYGYTF
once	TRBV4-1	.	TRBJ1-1	TGCGCCAGCAGCCAAGTCGCGGGAAGCACTGAAGCTTTCTTT	CASSQVAGSTEAFF
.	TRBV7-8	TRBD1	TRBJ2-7	TGTGCCAGCAGCTCGACCGGGACAGGGAACTACGAGCAGTACTTC	CASSSTGTGNYEQYF
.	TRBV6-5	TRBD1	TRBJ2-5	TGTGCCAGCATCCGGGGAGGACAGGGCAAGGGGACCCAGTACTTC	CASIRGGQGKGTQYF
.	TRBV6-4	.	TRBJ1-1	TGTGCCAGCAGTGACTCGAGGATGAACACTGAAGCTTTCTTT	CASSDSRMNTEAFF
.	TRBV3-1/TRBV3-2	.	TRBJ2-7	TGTGCCAGCAGCCCTATTGGGGGGGCGATCTACGAGCAGTACTTC	CASSPIGGAIYEQYF
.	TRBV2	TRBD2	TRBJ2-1	TGTGCCAGCAGTGAAAAGTCTAGCGGGGGCTATGAGCAGTTCTTC	CASSEKSSGGYEQFF
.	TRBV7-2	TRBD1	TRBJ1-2	TGTGCCAGCAGCTCATCCAGGGGGCTTGGGGGTAACTATGGCTACACCTTC	CASSSSRGLGGNYGYTF
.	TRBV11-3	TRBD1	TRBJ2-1	TGTGCCAGCAGCTTTCTGGGGACAGGGGCCTATGAGCAGTTCTTC	CASSFLGTGAYEQFF
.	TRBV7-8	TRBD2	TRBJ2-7	TGTGCCAGCAGCTCAGAGCGGGGGGCCTCCTACGAGCAGTACTTC	CASSSERGASYEQYF
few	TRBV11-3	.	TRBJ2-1	TGTGCCAGCAGCCCTGACAGTAACTCCTACAATGAGCAGTTCTTC	CASSPDSNSYNEQFF
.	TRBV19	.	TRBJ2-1	TGTGCCAGTAGTATCAAATCCCAGTGGGGCGGAATGAATGAGCAGTTCTTC	CASSIKSQWGGMNEQFF
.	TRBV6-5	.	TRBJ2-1	TGTGCCAGCAGTTACGGGGCGGGAACGACCTACAATGAGCAGTTCTTC	CASSYGAGTTYNEQFF